Listed below are T cell receptor beta chains from one sample, sequenced in a study of regulatory T cells in long-lasting Graves disease. One entry per CDR3 protein results from TCRdb running MiXCR on the multiplex PCR reads. The table records approximately 470,000 distinct CDR3 sequences, less than 25% of them present only once. The specimen comprised peripheral blood mononuclear cells (PBMCs), sampled when the disease was refractory, from a patient treated with antithyroid drugs. The receptors shown here come from a female donor with Graves disease. The CDR3 runs from the conserved cysteine through the conserved F or W. D genes are given only for firm matches. Size values are once, few and many counts, or a class for expanded clones, and some rows have none.

J: TRBJ2-7
V: TRBV7-3
D: TRBD2
size: -
CDR3: CASSPQGLAGDEQYF
DNA: TGTGCCTCCTCACCTCAAGGACTAGCGGGTGACGAGCAGTACTTC

J: TRBJ2-5
V: TRBV10-2
D: -
size: many
CDR3: CASYDQGRSQETQYF
DNA: TGCGCCAGCTATGACCAGGGGAGATCCCAAGAGACCCAGTACTTC

J: TRBJ2-2
V: TRBV6-1
D: TRBD1
size: -
CDR3: CASREGQGPGELFF
DNA: TGTGCCAGCAGGGAGGGACAGGGGCCCGGGGAGCTGTTTTTT

J: TRBJ2-5
V: TRBV4-1
D: -
size: few
CDR3: CASSQRDGYQETQYF
DNA: TGCGCCAGCAGTCAACGGGACGGTTACCAAGAGACCCAGTACTTC

J: TRBJ2-6
V: TRBV5-4
D: -
size: -
CDR3: CASSLGAGTGANVLTF
DNA: TGTGCCAGCAGCTTGGGAGCAGGCACTGGGGCCAACGTCCTGACTTTC

J: TRBJ1-4
V: TRBV29-1
D: -
size: many
CDR3: CSVEDPRGGANEKLFF
DNA: TGCAGCGTTGAAGATCCAAGGGGGGGCGCGAATGAAAAACTGTTTTTT

J: TRBJ2-2
V: TRBV12-5
D: TRBD1
size: many
CDR3: CASGLKVGQGPIRELFF
DNA: TGTGCTAGTGGTTTGAAGGTCGGACAGGGGCCTATCAGGGAGCTGTTTTTT

J: TRBJ2-2
V: TRBV28
D: TRBD1
size: -
CDR3: CASSPRGRYDGELFF
DNA: TGTGCCAGCAGCCCCAGGGGGCGCTATGACGGGGAGCTGTTTTTT

J: TRBJ2-7
V: TRBV5-1
D: -
size: -
CDR3: CASSLAPDLSYEQYF
DNA: TGCGCCAGCAGCTTGGCCCCGGACTTGTCCTACGAGCAGTACTTC

J: TRBJ2-2
V: TRBV4-2
D: -
size: -
CDR3: CASSQEPGLAGELFF
DNA: TGTGCCAGCAGCCAAGAACCGGGGCTGGCCGGGGAGCTGTTTTTT

J: TRBJ2-5
V: TRBV6-2/TRBV6-3
D: -
size: many
CDR3: CASGPSSRVGETQYF
DNA: TGTGCCAGCGGTCCAAGCAGCCGGGTAGGCGAGACCCAGTACTTC

J: TRBJ2-1
V: TRBV6-2/TRBV6-3
D: -
size: -
CDR3: CASVIDNEQFF
DNA: TGTGCCAGCGTTATCGACAATGAGCAGTTCTTC

J: TRBJ2-7
V: TRBV6-1
D: TRBD1
size: once
CDR3: CASRGQGAFSYGQYF
DNA: TGTGCCAGCAGAGGACAGGGAGCGTTCTCCTACGGGCAGTACTTC

J: TRBJ1-1
V: TRBV5-1
D: -
size: many
CDR3: CASSLGIRDTEAFF
DNA: TGCGCCAGCAGCTTGGGCATCAGGGACACTGAAGCTTTCTTT

J: TRBJ1-4
V: TRBV2
D: TRBD1
size: many
CDR3: CASSSTGTGDDEKLFF
DNA: TGTGCCAGCAGTAGTACCGGGACAGGGGACGATGAAAAACTGTTTTTT

J: TRBJ2-3
V: TRBV28
D: -
size: -
CDR3: CASSPAPGTQYF
DNA: TGTGCCAGCAGCCCCGCCCCCGGTACGCAGTATTTT

J: TRBJ2-7
V: TRBV20-1
D: -
size: many
CDR3: CSARDQNSEVSEQYF
DNA: TGCAGTGCTAGAGATCAGAACAGTGAGGTCTCCGAGCAGTACTTC

J: TRBJ1-2
V: TRBV6-1
D: -
size: many
CDR3: CASSRDGNGGYTF
DNA: TGTGCCAGCAGCCGGGACGGGAATGGTGGCTACACCTTC

J: TRBJ1-4
V: TRBV27
D: TRBD1
size: few
CDR3: CASSLHRGGEKLFF
DNA: TGTGCCAGCAGTTTACACAGGGGAGGTGAAAAACTGTTTTTT

J: TRBJ2-2
V: TRBV28
D: -
size: -
CDR3: CASRVVRPANTGELFF
DNA: TGTGCCAGCAGAGTAGTGCGACCCGCGAACACCGGGGAGCTGTTTTTT

J: TRBJ2-1
V: TRBV7-9
D: -
size: -
CDR3: CASSRRAGLRANEQFF
DNA: TGTGCCAGCAGCCGAAGAGCGGGTTTAAGGGCCAATGAGCAGTTCTTC

J: TRBJ2-7
V: TRBV19
D: TRBD1
size: many
CDR3: CASSLAGTGTYEQYF
DNA: TGTGCCAGTAGTCTCGCCGGGACAGGGACCTACGAGCAGTACTTC

J: TRBJ1-1
V: TRBV7-2
D: -
size: -
CDR3: CASSLDPVNTEAFF
DNA: TGTGCCAGCAGCTTAGATCCGGTGAACACTGAAGCTTTCTTT

J: TRBJ2-7
V: TRBV6-2/TRBV6-3
D: TRBD1
size: -
CDR3: CASRDRGEFYEQYF
DNA: TGTGCCAGCAGGGACAGGGGCGAGTTCTACGAGCAGTACTTC

J: TRBJ1-1
V: TRBV12-3/TRBV12-4
D: -
size: many
CDR3: CASSTGGNTEAFF
DNA: TGTGCCAGCAGCACCGGGGGTAACACTGAAGCTTTCTTT

J: TRBJ1-2
V: TRBV7-9
D: -
size: many
CDR3: CASSLGPRGGYTF
DNA: TGTGCCAGCAGCTTAGGTCCCAGGGGTGGCTACACCTTC

J: TRBJ1-1
V: TRBV28
D: -
size: many
CDR3: CASSLYRGVTATVDTEAFF
DNA: TGTGCCAGCAGTTTATACCGGGGTGTGACAGCTACGGTGGACACTGAAGCTTTCTTT

J: TRBJ1-6
V: TRBV7-2
D: -
size: many
CDR3: CASSVDRQPLHF
DNA: TGTGCCAGCAGCGTCGACCGCCAACCCCTCCACTTT

J: TRBJ2-7
V: TRBV7-2
D: TRBD2
size: many
CDR3: CASSFLAGGPYEQYF
DNA: TGTGCCAGCAGCTTCTTGGCGGGAGGGCCGTACGAGCAGTACTTC

J: TRBJ2-7
V: TRBV27
D: TRBD1
size: -
CDR3: CASSFPGQGFYEQYF
DNA: TGTGCCAGCAGTTTCCCTGGACAGGGGTTCTACGAGCAGTACTTC

J: TRBJ2-2
V: TRBV11-2
D: -
size: few
CDR3: CASSSDPTGELFF
DNA: TGTGCCAGCAGCTCGGACCCTACCGGGGAGCTGTTTTTT

J: TRBJ2-1
V: TRBV6-2/TRBV6-3
D: TRBD2
size: -
CDR3: CASSYRTSGYNEQFF
DNA: TGTGCCAGCAGTTATCGGACTAGCGGTTACAATGAGCAGTTCTTC

J: TRBJ1-1
V: TRBV6-1
D: -
size: many
CDR3: CASSNGMNTEAFF
DNA: TGTGCCAGCAGTAATGGGATGAACACTGAAGCTTTCTTT

J: TRBJ2-3
V: TRBV2
D: TRBD1
size: many
CDR3: CASSSGTGGVDTQYF
DNA: TGTGCCAGCAGTTCAGGGACAGGGGGCGTAGATACGCAGTATTTT

J: TRBJ1-6
V: TRBV29-1
D: -
size: few
CDR3: CSVASTENSPLHF
DNA: TGCAGCGTTGCCTCGACAGAGAATTCACCCCTCCACTTT

J: TRBJ2-5
V: TRBV28
D: TRBD2
size: few
CDR3: CASSPQVGGRAETQYF
DNA: TGTGCCAGCAGTCCCCAGGTGGGCGGGAGGGCAGAGACCCAGTACTTC

J: TRBJ1-3
V: TRBV20-1
D: -
size: many
CDR3: CSAGGSSGNTIYF
DNA: TGCAGTGCTGGGGGGAGCTCTGGAAACACCATATATTTT

J: TRBJ1-1
V: TRBV5-1
D: -
size: -
CDR3: CASSLEGFGGTTEAFF
DNA: TGCGCCAGCAGCTTGGAGGGTTTCGGGGGGACCACTGAAGCTTTCTTT

J: TRBJ1-1
V: TRBV5-1
D: -
size: few
CDR3: CASSLAMGGPEAFF
DNA: TGCGCCAGCAGCTTGGCGATGGGCGGACCTGAAGCTTTCTTT

J: TRBJ2-5
V: TRBV7-3
D: -
size: many
CDR3: CASSQIATDQETQYF
DNA: TGTGCCAGCAGCCAAATTGCTACTGACCAAGAGACCCAGTACTTC

J: TRBJ1-1
V: TRBV20-1
D: -
size: many
CDR3: CSALVGSMNTEAFF
DNA: TGCAGTGCTCTAGTAGGCAGCATGAACACTGAAGCTTTCTTT

J: TRBJ2-3
V: TRBV12-3/TRBV12-4
D: -
size: -
CDR3: CASKQRERSTDTQYF
DNA: TGTGCCAGCAAACAAAGGGAGCGGAGCACAGATACGCAGTATTTT

J: TRBJ1-5
V: TRBV19
D: -
size: few
CDR3: CASSRTVTNQPQHF
DNA: TGTGCCAGTAGTAGGACAGTCACGAATCAGCCCCAGCATTTT

J: TRBJ1-1
V: TRBV6-1
D: -
size: -
CDR3: CASISGHTSLGLTEAFF
DNA: TGTGCCAGCATCTCGGGACACACCAGCCTGGGGCTTACTGAAGCTTTCTTT

J: TRBJ1-4
V: TRBV16
D: TRBD1
size: many
CDR3: CASSPLDRATNEKLFF
DNA: TGTGCCAGCAGCCCCCTCGACAGGGCGACTAATGAAAAACTGTTTTTT

J: TRBJ1-2
V: TRBV15
D: TRBD1
size: many
CDR3: CATSKMGGQVNYGYTF
DNA: TGTGCCACCAGCAAAATGGGGGGACAGGTGAACTATGGCTACACCTTC

J: TRBJ2-3
V: TRBV2
D: TRBD2
size: -
CDR3: CASSGLATSTDTQYF
DNA: TGTGCCAGCAGTGGACTAGCGACTAGCACAGATACGCAGTATTTT